The next 9 T cell receptor beta chains were all read from a single sample in a study of shared clonotypes between healthy human individuals. Sequencing was performed with immunoSEQ multiplex PCR; in TCRdb, only in-frame clones are kept and a portion is missing. The sample lists roughly 400,000 clones, 90% to 97% occurring once. Input material: memory CD8+ T cells sorted from blood. The subset denotes: CD45RO+ cells pooled with CCR7-negative TemRA cells. The source is a man aged 25-45 years in good health.

V and J are TRBV28 and TRBJ1-5, with a possible D match to TRBD1 (5 bases). With 3 bases removed from V and 6 bases from J, the gap between germline ends came to 12 bases. Germline V gene sequence: CDR1 MDHEN, CDR2 SYDVKM. The length of the CDR3 is 14 residues. CDR3 residues: CASSFLRGPQPQHF. The CDR3 bases are TGTGCCAGCAGTTTTTTGAGGGGCCCTCAGCCCCAGCATTTT.

This rearrangement joins TRBV2 to TRBJ1-3; D is undetermined. Germline V gene lookup returns CDR1 SNHLY and CDR2 FYNNEI. CDR3 length equals 15 residues. V was trimmed by 6 bases and J by 0 bases, leaving 12 bases between them. The CDR3 DNA reads as TGTGCCAGCAGATTTGACACGAGCTCTGGAAACACCATATATTTT. It translates to CASRFDTSSGNTIYF.

The chain links TRBV5-6 to TRBJ2-5; D is possibly TRBD1 (6 bases). Germline V gene lookup returns CDR1 SGHDT and CDR2 YYEEEE. V was clipped by 0 bases and J by 2 bases, with 14 bases between them. The CDR3 extends over 16 amino acids. The CDR3 protein is CASSLEQGWVQETQYF. CDR3 nucleotide sequence: TGTGCCAGCAGCTTGGAGCAGGGGTGGGTTCAAGAGACCCAGTACTTC.

This sequence joins TRBV19 and TRBJ2-5; D is perhaps TRBD2 (6 bases). The V gene lost 2 bases and the J gene lost 0 bases, with 7 bases spanning the gap. Germline values: CDR1 LNHDA, CDR2 SQIVND (reference sequence). CDR3 length equals 14 residues. CDR3 in amino acids: CASSILANQETQYF. The DNA for the CDR3 is TGTGCCAGTAGTATACTAGCGAACCAAGAGACCCAGTACTTC.

This chain connects TRBV7-8 to TRBJ2-7; D remains unclear. The CDR3 consists of 13 residues. The germline V and J ends were trimmed by 3 bases and 1 base, with 7 bases remaining between them. Germline-derived CDR1 and CDR2 are SGHVS and FQNEAQ. CDR3 sequence (DNA): TGTGCCAGCAGCTTTTTTGAGTCCTACGAGCAGTACTTC. This gives the protein CASSFFESYEQYF.

V and J are TRBV15 and TRBJ1-2; D unresolved. Germline V gene sequence: CDR1 LNHNV, CDR2 YYDKDF (reference sequence). This CDR3 has 15 residues. The V end was cut by 0 bases, the J end by 7 bases, with 15 bases between. The chain's CDR3 is CATSRDGVLRGGYTF. The CDR3 nucleotides read TGTGCCACCAGCAGAGATGGGGTCCTCCGGGGTGGCTACACCTTC.

The CDR3 loop is CARRTEGGCSGNTIYF. The CDR3 DNA reads TGTGCCAGGAGGACGGAAGGTGGGTGTTCTGGAAACACCATATATTTT. The chain couples TRBV19 to TRBJ1-3; D call uncertain. The length of the CDR3 is 16 residues. The germline V and J ends were trimmed by 9 bases and 1 base, with 19 bases remaining between them. The germline CDR1 and CDR2 sequences are LNHDA and SQIVND (reference sequence). Combining the CDR3 with reference TRBV19 and TRBJ1-3 gives the whole variable domain DGGITQSPKYLFRKEGQNVTLSCEQNLNHDAMYWYRQDPGQGLRLIYYSQIVNDFQKGDIAEGYSVSREKKESFPLTVTSAQKNPTAFYLCARRTEGGCSGNTIYFGEGSWLTVV.

V is TRBV19 and J is TRBJ2-7; 12 bases are shared with TRBD2. Germline-derived CDR1 and CDR2 are LNHDA and SQIVND (reference sequence). The CDR3 contains 15 residues. V lost 4 bases and J lost 2; bases outside the gene matches: 3. CDR3 residues: CASSKRTSGAYEQYF. CDR3 in DNA: TGTGCCAGTAGTAAGAGGACTAGCGGGGCCTACGAGCAGTACTTC.

This clone was detected once. V gene TRBV20-1 combines with J gene TRBJ1-6; D call uncertain. The CDR3 extends over 11 amino acids. Germline V CDR1 and CDR2: DFQATT, SNEGSKA (reference sequence). Trimming took off 6 bases at V and 9 bases at J, with 9 bases between the two ends. This CDR3 is CSAPWGSPLHF. The CDR3 DNA is TGCAGTGCCCCGTGGGGTTCACCCCTCCACTTT.